This TCR beta chain was retrieved from a study of a mutant IDH1 vaccine in newly diagnosed glioma. Study information: Treated patients had a mean age of approximately 40 years and a roughly 60% male, about 40% female split. Former treatment meant radiotherapy, temozolomide, or both; the majority had gotten both. Notes on the study in general: Among patients, around 95% showed immune responses induced by the vaccine.

CDR3 length: 14 amino acids. Germline V lookup: CDR1 LNHDA, CDR2 SQIVND (reference sequence). Losses at the gene ends were 3 bases for V and 8 bases for J; bases not matched to a gene: 8. In regard to this clone: Its specificity is not known.

The time point was: baseline, week 1 (first vaccination visit). Sample treatment: pre-vaccination baseline after standard-of-care therapy. The donor cohort comprised cases of new WHO grade 3 or 4 IDH1-mutant, ATRX-lost astrocytoma. Sequenced by immunoSEQ multiplex PCR; TCRdb stores in-frame clones only, minus some. The sample includes around 99,000 clones, 80% of them seen just once. Sample: PBMCs, taken from a glioma patient treated with radiotherapy, temozolomide or both. The chain uses TRBV19 and TRBJ1-2; 8 bases line up with TRBD1. The receptor's source is a man aged 40-55 years with glioma. The CDR3 protein is CASSMQGALGGYTF. The CDR3 bases are TGTGCCAGTAGTATGCAGGGGGCTCTTGGGGGCTACACCTTC.